The 11 T cell receptor beta chains in this list originate from one sample, sequenced in a study of graft-versus-host responses after intestinal transplantation (dated by TCRdb to 2020 to 2022). Dithiothreitol, EDTA incubations and collagenase D digestion were used to isolate intraepithelial and lamina propria lymphocytes from graft specimens. Library creation used the immunoSEQ multiplex PCR assay. Imported from immuneACCESS, the table was reduced by TCRdb to in-frame sequences with V and J called. These copies leave out some clones; in studies compared against another copy, an unresolved V gene accounts for under half, and the cause of the remainder is not known. The sample table lists over 7,500 clones, around four fifths of them with a count of one. 20% of the sample lies in the top ten. Here the sequenced sample was ileum tissue, taken nearly 480 days after intestinal transplantation. The receptors shown here come from a human patient who received an intestinal transplant, so some T cells may come from the graft donor.

This clone was found a few times. The chain joins TRBV7-9 to TRBJ2-7; 9 nucleotides agree with TRBD1. V was pared by 5 bases and J by 6 bases, with 5 bases of the junction left unmatched. CDR3 length equals 13 residues. CDR1 is SEHNR and CDR2 is FQNEAQ in the germline V gene (reference sequence). CDR3 sequence: CASSLGTGLEQYF. CDR3 nucleotides: TGTGCCAGCAGCCTCGGGACAGGGCTCGAGCAGTACTTC.

This chain uses TRBV30 with TRBJ1-4, with TRBD1 identical over 8 bases. Germline V gene lookup returns CDR1 GTSNPN and CDR2 SVGIG (reference sequence). The CDR3 spans 15 residues. With V trimmed by 3 bases and J by 7 bases, 10 bases remained unmatched. For the CDR3, the DNA is TGTGCCTGGAGCGGACAGGGCGATGGGGGTGAAAAACTGTTTTTT. Translated, it gives CAWSGQGDGGEKLFF.

The chain carries TRBV5-1 and TRBJ2-1, with 7 bases lining up with TRBD1. The CDR3 spans 14 residues. The germline CDR1 and CDR2 sequences are SGHRS and YFSETQ. Trimming took 5 bases from V and 4 from J; bases not matched to a gene: 6. DNA of the CDR3: TGCGCCAGCAGTCGGGACAGCAGTTACAATGAGCAGTTCTTC. Its protein product is CASSRDSSYNEQFF. The whole variable domain, filled in from reference TRBV5-1 and TRBJ2-1, reads KAGVTQTPRYLIKTRGQQVTLSCSPISGHRSVSWYQQTPGQGLQFLFEYFSETQRNKGNFPGRFSGRQFSNSRSEMNVSTLELGDSALYLCASSRDSSYNEQFFGPGTRLTVL.

The chain combines TRBV6-5 with TRBJ2-4, with 10 bases lining up with TRBD1. J was trimmed by 8 bases and V by 5 bases; bases with no gene match: 9. The CDR3 sequence is 15 residues long. Germline CDR1 is MNHEY and CDR2 is SVGAGI. CDR3 bases: TGTGCCAGCAGTGTAGGGACAGGGGAAAGTGACATTCAGTACTTC. Amino acids: CASSVGTGESDIQYF.

The genes are TRBV6-4 and TRBJ2-3; D may be TRBD2 (7 bases). From germline, CDR1 is MRHNA and CDR2 SNTAGT. V lost 3 bases, J lost 2 bases, and 12 bases lay in between. This CDR3 contains 15 residues. The CDR3 DNA is TGTGCCAGCAGTGAGGAGGCGGGGGCCACAGATACGCAGTATTTT. This translates into CASSEEAGATDTQYF.

The V gene is TRBV27, the J gene TRBJ2-1; TRBD1 aligns across 7 bases. Per the germline V gene, CDR1 is MNHEY and CDR2 is SMNVEV (reference sequence). Losses at the gene ends were 8 bases for V and 5 bases for J; bases not matched to a gene: 12. The CDR3 is made up of 15 amino acids. The CDR3 protein is CASATGQPPNNEQFF. The CDR3 bases are TGTGCCAGCGCAACGGGACAGCCCCCTAACAATGAGCAGTTCTTC.

J is TRBJ1-2 and V is TRBV27, with a tentative D call TRBD1 (6 bases). Germline V CDR1 and CDR2: MNHEY, SMNVEV (reference sequence). Trimming took 6 bases from V and 5 from J, leaving 25 bases between them. This CDR3 region has 17 residues. The CDR3 DNA reads TGTGCCAGCAGCCGAGCGCCGGGCAGGGGCCCAACATATGGCTACACCTTC. Amino acid sequence: CASSRAPGRGPTYGYTF.

V and J are TRBV6-1 and TRBJ2-7; TRBD2 matches 12 bases. The length of the CDR3 is 14 residues. Germline V gene sequence: CDR1 MNHNS, CDR2 SASEGT. The V segment lost 6 bases and the J segment 6 bases; nucleotides outside the gene matches: 6. This chain's CDR3 is CASRGSSGGGEQYF. The CDR3 DNA reads TGTGCCAGCAGGGGCTCTAGCGGGGGGGGCGAGCAGTACTTC.

The DNA of the CDR3 is TGTGCCAGCAGCTCCGGAGGGACTAGCGGCACAGATACGCAGTATTTT. It specifies CASSSGGTSGTDTQYF. V is TRBV5-4 and J is TRBJ2-3; TRBD2 agrees at 10 bases. The CDR3 is made up of 16 amino acids. Germline CDR1 reads SGHNT; CDR2 reads YYREEE (reference sequence). V lost 3 bases and J lost 1; bases outside the gene matches: 5.

The chain uses TRBV14 and TRBJ2-2; D is unresolved. The CDR3 totals 17 residues. CDR1 is SGHDN, CDR2 FVKESK, per germline. Between the trimmed V and J ends, which lost 2 bases and 5 bases, there was a span of 18 bases. The CDR3, as DNA: TGTGCCAGCAGCCAAAAAACGACGCTCACCGGGACCGGGGAGCTGTTTTTT. Its translation: CASSQKTTLTGTGELFF.

This rearrangement joins TRBV7-8 to TRBJ2-2, with D perhaps TRBD2 (6 bases). Germline CDR1 SGHVS, CDR2 FQNEAQ. With 5 bases removed from V and 4 bases from J, the gap between germline ends came to 11 bases. The CDR3 is made up of 14 amino acids. The CDR3 loop reads CASSLGLATGELFF. The DNA of the CDR3 is TGTGCCAGCAGCCTGGGACTTGCCACCGGGGAGCTGTTTTTT.